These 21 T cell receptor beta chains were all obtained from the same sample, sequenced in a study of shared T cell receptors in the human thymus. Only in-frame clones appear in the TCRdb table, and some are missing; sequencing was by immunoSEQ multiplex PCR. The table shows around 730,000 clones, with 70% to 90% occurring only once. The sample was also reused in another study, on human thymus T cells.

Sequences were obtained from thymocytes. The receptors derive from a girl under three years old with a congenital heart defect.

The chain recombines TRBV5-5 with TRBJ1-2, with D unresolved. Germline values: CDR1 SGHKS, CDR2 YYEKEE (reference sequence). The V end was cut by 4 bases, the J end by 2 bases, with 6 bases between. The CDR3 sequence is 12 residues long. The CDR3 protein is CASSRGNYGYTF. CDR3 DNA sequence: TGTGCCAGCAGCAGAGGCAACTATGGCTACACCTTC.

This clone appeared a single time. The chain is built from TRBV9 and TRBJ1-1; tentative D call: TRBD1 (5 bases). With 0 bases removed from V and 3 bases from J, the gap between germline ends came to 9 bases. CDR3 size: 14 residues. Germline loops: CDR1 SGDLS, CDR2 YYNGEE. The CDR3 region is CASSVVPGDTEAFF. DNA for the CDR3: TGTGCCAGCAGCGTAGTGCCGGGGGACACTGAAGCTTTCTTT. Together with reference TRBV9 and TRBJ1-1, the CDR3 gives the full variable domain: DSGVTQTPKHLITATGQRVTLRCSPRSGDLSVYWYQQSLDQGLQFLIQYYNGEERAKGNILERFSAQQFPDLHSELNLSSLELGDSALYFCASSVVPGDTEAFFGQGTRLTVV.

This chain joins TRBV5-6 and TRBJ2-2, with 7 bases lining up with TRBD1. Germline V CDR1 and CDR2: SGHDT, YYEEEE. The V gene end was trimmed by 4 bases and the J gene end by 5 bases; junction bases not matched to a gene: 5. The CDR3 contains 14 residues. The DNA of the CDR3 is TGTGCCAGCAGCCTACTACAGGGGACCGGGGAGCTGTTTTTT. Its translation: CASSLLQGTGELFF.

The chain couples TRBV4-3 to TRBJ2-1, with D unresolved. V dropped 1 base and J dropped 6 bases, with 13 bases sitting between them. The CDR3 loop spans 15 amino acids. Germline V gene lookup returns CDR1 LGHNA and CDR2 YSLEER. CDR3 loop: CASSQGDILGNEQFF. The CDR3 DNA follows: TGCGCCAGCAGCCAAGGAGACATCCTCGGCAATGAGCAGTTCTTC.

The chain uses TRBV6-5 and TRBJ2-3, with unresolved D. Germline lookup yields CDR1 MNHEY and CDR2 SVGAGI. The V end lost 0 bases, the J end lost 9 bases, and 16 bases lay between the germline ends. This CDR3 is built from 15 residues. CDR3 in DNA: TGTGCCAGCAGTTACTCGATCTTATGGCTTTCGACGCAGTATTTT. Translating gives CASSYSILWLSTQYF.

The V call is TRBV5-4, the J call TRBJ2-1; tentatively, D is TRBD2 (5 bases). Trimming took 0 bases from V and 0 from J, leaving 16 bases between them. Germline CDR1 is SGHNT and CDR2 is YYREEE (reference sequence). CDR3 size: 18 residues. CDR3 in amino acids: CASSLGRPVLHSYNEQFF. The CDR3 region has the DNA TGTGCCAGCAGCTTGGGGAGGCCAGTCCTTCACTCCTACAATGAGCAGTTCTTC. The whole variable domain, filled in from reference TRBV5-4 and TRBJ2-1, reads ETGVTQSPTHLIKTRGQQVTLRCSSQSGHNTVSWYQQALGQGPQFIFQYYREEENGRGNFPPRFSGLQFPNYSSELNVNALELDDSALYLCASSLGRPVLHSYNEQFFGPGTRLTVL.

The CDR3 region is CASIIRGGPEAFF. The CDR3 DNA reads as TGTGCCAGCATTATACGGGGAGGACCTGAAGCTTTCTTT. The chain uses TRBV2 and TRBJ1-1; D unresolved. V lost 7 bases to trimming and J lost 6 bases, with 15 bases between them. CDR3 length: 13 amino acids. The germline CDR1 and CDR2 sequences are SNHLY and FYNNEI.

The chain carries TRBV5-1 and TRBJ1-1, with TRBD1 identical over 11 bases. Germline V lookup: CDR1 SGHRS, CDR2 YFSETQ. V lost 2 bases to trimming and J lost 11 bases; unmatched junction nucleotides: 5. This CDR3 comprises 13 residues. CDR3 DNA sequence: TGCGCCAGCAGCTTAGGGACAGGGGGAGAGGCTTTCTTT. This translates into CASSLGTGGEAFF.

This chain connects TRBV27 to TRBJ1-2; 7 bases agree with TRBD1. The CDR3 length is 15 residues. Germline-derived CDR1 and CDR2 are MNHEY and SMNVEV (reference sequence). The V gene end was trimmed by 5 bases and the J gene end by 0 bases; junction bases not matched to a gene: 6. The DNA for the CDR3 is TGTGCCAGCAGTGGAGGGACAGTTTCTAACTATGGCTACACCTTC. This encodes CASSGGTVSNYGYTF.

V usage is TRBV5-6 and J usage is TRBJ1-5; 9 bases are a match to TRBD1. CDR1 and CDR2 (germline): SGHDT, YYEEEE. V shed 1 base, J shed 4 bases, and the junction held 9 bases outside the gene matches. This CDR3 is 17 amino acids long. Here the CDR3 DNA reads TGTGCCAGCAGCTTGAGGACAGGGGAGGGTCAGAATCAGCCCCAGCATTTT. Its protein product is CASSLRTGEGQNQPQHF.

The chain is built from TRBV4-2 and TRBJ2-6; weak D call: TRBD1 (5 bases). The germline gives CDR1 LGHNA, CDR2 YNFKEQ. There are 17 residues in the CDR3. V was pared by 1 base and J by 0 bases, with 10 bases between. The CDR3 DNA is TGTGCCAGCAGCCAAGTTGGCAGGGTCTCTGGGGCCAACGTCCTGACTTTC. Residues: CASSQVGRVSGANVLTF.

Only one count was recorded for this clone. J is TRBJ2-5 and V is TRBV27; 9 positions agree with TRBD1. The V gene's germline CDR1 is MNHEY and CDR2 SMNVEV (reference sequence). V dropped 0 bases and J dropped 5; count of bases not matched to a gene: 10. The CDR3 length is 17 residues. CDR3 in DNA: TGTGCCAGCAGTTTATCCCCAGGGACAGGGTATGGGGAGACCCAGTACTTC. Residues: CASSLSPGTGYGETQYF.

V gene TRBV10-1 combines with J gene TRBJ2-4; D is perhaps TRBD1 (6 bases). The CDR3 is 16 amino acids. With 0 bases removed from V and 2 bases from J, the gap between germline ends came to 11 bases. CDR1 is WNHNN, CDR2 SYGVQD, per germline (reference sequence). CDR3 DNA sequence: TGCGCCAGCAGTGAGTCGGGAACAGGGTCCAAAAACATTCAGTACTTC. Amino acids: CASSESGTGSKNIQYF.

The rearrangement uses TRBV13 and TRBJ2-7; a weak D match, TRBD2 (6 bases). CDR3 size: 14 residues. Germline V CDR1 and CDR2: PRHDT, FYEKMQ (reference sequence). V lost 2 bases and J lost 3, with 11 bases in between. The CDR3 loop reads CASSLISAGYEQYF. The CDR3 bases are TGTGCCAGCAGCTTAATCTCAGCGGGCTACGAGCAGTACTTC.

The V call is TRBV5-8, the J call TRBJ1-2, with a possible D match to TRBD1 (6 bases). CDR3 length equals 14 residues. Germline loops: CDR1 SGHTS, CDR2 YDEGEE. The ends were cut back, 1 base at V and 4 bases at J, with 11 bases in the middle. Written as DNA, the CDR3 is TGTGCCAGCAGCTTGACCGGGACACCCTATGGCTACACCTTC. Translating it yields CASSLTGTPYGYTF.

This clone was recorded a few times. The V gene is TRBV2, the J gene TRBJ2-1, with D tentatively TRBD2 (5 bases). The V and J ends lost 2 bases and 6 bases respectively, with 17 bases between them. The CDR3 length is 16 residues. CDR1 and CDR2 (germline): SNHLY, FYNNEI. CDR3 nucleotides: TGTGCCAGCAGTGAACATTGGACGGACCGGGGCAATGAGCAGTTCTTC. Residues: CASSEHWTDRGNEQFF.

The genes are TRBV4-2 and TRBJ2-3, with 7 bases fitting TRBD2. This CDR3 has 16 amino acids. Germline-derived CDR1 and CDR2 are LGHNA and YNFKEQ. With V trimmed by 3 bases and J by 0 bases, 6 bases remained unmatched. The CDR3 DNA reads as TGTGCCAGCAGCCAGGTCCCCGGGGGGAGCACAGATACGCAGTATTTT. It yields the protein CASSQVPGGSTDTQYF.

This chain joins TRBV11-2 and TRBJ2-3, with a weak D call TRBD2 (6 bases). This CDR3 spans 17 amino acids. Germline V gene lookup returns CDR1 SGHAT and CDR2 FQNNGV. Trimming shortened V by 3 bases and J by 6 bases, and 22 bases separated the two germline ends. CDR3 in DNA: TGTGCCAGCAGCTTCGACCCGGGAGTAGGCCTTTGGGATACGCAGTATTTT. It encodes CASSFDPGVGLWDTQYF.

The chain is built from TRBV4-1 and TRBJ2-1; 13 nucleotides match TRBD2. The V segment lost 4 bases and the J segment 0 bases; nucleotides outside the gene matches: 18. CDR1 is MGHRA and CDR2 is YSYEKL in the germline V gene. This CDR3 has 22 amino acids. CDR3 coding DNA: TGCGCCAGCAGCCCTCCATTCCGGGGAACTAGCGGGGGGGGGAGCTCCTACAATGAGCAGTTCTTC. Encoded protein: CASSPPFRGTSGGGSSYNEQFF.

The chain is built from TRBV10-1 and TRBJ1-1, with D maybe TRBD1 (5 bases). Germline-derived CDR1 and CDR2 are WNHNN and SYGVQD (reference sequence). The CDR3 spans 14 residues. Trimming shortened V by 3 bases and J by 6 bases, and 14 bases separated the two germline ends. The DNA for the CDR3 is TGCGCCAGCAGTGAAGCAGGGATGACCGCTGAAGCTTTCTTT. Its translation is CASSEAGMTAEAFF.

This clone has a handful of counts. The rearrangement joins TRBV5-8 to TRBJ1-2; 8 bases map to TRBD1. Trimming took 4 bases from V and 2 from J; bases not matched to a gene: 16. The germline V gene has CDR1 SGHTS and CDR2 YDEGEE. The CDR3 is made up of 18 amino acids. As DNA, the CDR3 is TGTGCCAGCAGCCAAAACCGGGACAGGAGGAAAAAAAACTATGGCTACACCTTC. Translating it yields CASSQNRDRRKKNYGYTF.